This T cell receptor (beta chain) was sequenced during a study of memory CD4+ T cells and cytomegalovirus serostatus. Study summary: Healthy Belgian adult donors included about 10 CMV-positive and some 23 CMV-negative people.

The ends were cut back, 2 bases at V and 3 bases at J, with 6 bases in the middle. Germline V gives CDR1 SGHTA, CDR2 FQGTGA. The CDR3 totals 13 residues. Single viable CD3+CD4+CD8-CD45RO+ cells were sorted as the memory CD4+ T cells. After thawing, CD4+ T cells were positively selected. Profiling relied on immunoSEQ multiplex PCR, and the TCRdb table lists in-frame clones only, not all of them. Of about 92,000 clones listed, about four fifths were seen once; the top ten hold about 3.5%. Sequencing was carried out using memory CD4+ T cells from blood. This chain links TRBV7-3 with TRBJ2-3, with D possibly TRBD2 on 5 matching bases. The clonotype was recovered from an adult in good health and CMV-seropositive. This CDR3 reads CASSLDYTDTQYF. As DNA, the CDR3 is TGTGCCAGCAGCTTAGACTATACAGATACGCAGTATTTT. The full variable domain, with the rest looked up from reference TRBV7-3 and TRBJ2-3, is GAGVSQTPSNKVTEKGKYVELRCDPISGHTALYWYRQSLGQGPEFLIYFQGTGAADDSGLPNDRFFAVRPEGSVSTLKIQRTERGDSAVYLCASSLDYTDTQYFGPGTRLTVL.